The 22 T cell receptor beta chains reported below all come from one sample, sequenced in a study of blood T cells in healthy people across ages. PCR was performed a second time for about 7 to 12 cycles using a sample-barcoded 5' primer and a J-beta primer mix. TCRdb used MiXCR to reprocess the 5' RACE reads, holding one entry per CDR3 protein. The sample shows some 1.4 million distinct CDR3 sequences, 35% to 45% of them seen only once. The sequencing sample was made of blood. All receptors derive from a woman aged 18-29 years in good health.

CDR3 sequence: CASSSVLLAGDTQYF. CDR3 in DNA: TGTGCCAGCAGCTCGGTCCTTCTAGCGGGTGATACGCAGTATTTT. The chain links TRBV5-6 to TRBJ2-3, with 8 bases fitting TRBD2. The CDR3 is 15 residues long. With V trimmed by 3 bases and J by 6 bases, 9 bases remained unmatched. CDR1 is SGHDT, CDR2 YYEEEE, per germline.

The chain combines TRBV4-1 with TRBJ2-1; 9 nucleotides match TRBD2. The CDR3 sequence is 19 residues long. The V and J ends lost 1 base and 2 bases, in that order; junction bases with no gene match: 12. Looked up from germline, CDR1 is MGHRA and CDR2 is YSYEKL. CDR3 in amino acids: CASSQGRLAGSSPYNEQFF. Here the CDR3 DNA reads TGCGCCAGCAGCCAAGGTCGGCTAGCGGGGTCCTCCCCCTACAATGAGCAGTTCTTC.

The chain recombines TRBV2 with TRBJ2-5; D not resolved. V was clipped by 5 bases and J by 13 bases, with 11 bases between them. Germline-derived CDR1 and CDR2 are SNHLY and FYNNEI. The CDR3 has 10 amino acids. The CDR3 DNA follows: TGTGCCAGCAGTTTGGACGCGCCGTACTTC. Protein sequence: CASSLDAPYF. Based on the CDR3 plus reference TRBV2 and TRBJ2-5, the full variable domain is EPEVTQTPSHQVTQMGQEVILRCVPISNHLYFYWYRQILGQKVEFLVSFYNNEISEKSEIFDDQFSVERPDGSNFTLKIRSTKLEDSAMYFCASSLDAPYFGPGTRLLVL.

V gene TRBV7-8 combines with J gene TRBJ2-3; TRBD2 matches 9 bases. The CDR3 consists of 16 residues. V lost 5 bases, J lost 3 bases, and 9 bases stayed unmatched. Germline V gives CDR1 SGHVS, CDR2 FQNEAQ. The CDR3 loop is CASSIFLTSGTDTQYF. The CDR3 nucleotides are TGTGCCAGCAGCATATTCCTGACTAGCGGAACAGATACGCAGTATTTT.

This clonotype was found a few times. The chain joins TRBV10-3 to TRBJ2-2; maybe TRBD2 (6 bases). The CDR3 extends over 16 amino acids. The V end lost 5 bases, the J end lost 3 bases, and 16 bases lay between the germline ends. The germline V gene encodes CDR1 ENHRY and CDR2 SYGVKD. The CDR3 reads CAISWTGAMDTGELFF. The CDR3 nucleotides are TGTGCCATCAGTTGGACGGGAGCCATGGACACCGGGGAGCTGTTTTTT.

The V gene is TRBV12-3 or TRBV12-4, the J gene TRBJ1-2; D ambiguous. The V and J ends lost 2 bases and 5 bases respectively, with 12 bases between them. The CDR3 sequence is 14 residues long. CDR3 in amino acids: CASSLSGSTYGYTF. CDR3 nucleotide sequence: TGTGCCAGCAGTTTAAGCGGTTCGACTTATGGCTACACCTTC.

This clonotype came up a few times. The rearrangement uses TRBV20-1 and TRBJ2-1; 8 bases are shared with TRBD2. After removal of 1 base from V and 4 bases from J, the junction contained 6 bases not matched to a gene. Germline lookup yields CDR1 DFQATT and CDR2 SNEGSKA (reference sequence). CDR3 length: 15 amino acids. The CDR3 here is CSARVTSGRYNEQFF. In nucleotides, the CDR3 is TGCAGTGCTAGAGTAACTAGCGGTAGATACAATGAGCAGTTCTTC.

The chain joins TRBV25-1 to TRBJ2-4, with D possibly being TRBD1 or TRBD2 (5 bases each). The V gene lost 0 bases and the J gene lost 13 bases, with 16 bases spanning the gap. This CDR3 has 14 residues. Germline V lookup: CDR1 MGHDK, CDR2 SYGVNS. The DNA for the CDR3 is TGTGCCAGCAGTGAATACTTGGGGCCGAGGGAGCAGTACTTC. This gives the protein CASSEYLGPREQYF.

This clonotype occurred many times. This sequence joins TRBV6-5 and TRBJ2-3, with 8 bases matching TRBD2. The junction had 2 bases not matched to a gene; V was cut back by 2 bases and J by 1 base. This CDR3 has 15 amino acids. Germline CDR1 MNHEY, CDR2 SVGAGI. The CDR3 protein is CASSYGRGGTDTQYF. DNA for the CDR3: TGTGCCAGCAGTTACGGGCGGGGGGGCACAGATACGCAGTATTTT.

On this clonotype itself: One base away lies a much larger clone, so this may be a sequencing read error. This sequence joins TRBV20-1 and TRBJ2-3; 12 bases align to TRBD2. Per germline, CDR1 DFQATT and CDR2 SNEGSKA (reference sequence). CDR3 size: 14 residues. Trimming removed 8 bases from V and 3 bases from J; junction bases left unmatched: 6. The CDR3 is CSTTTSGRTDTQYF. The CDR3 coding sequence is TGCAGTACTACTACTAGCGGGAGGACAGATACGCAGTATTTT.

This chain connects TRBV4-2 to TRBJ2-3, with TRBD2 matching over 10 bases. CDR1 is LGHNA, CDR2 YNFKEQ, per germline. The V and J ends lost 7 bases and 2 bases, in that order; junction bases with no gene match: 15. The CDR3 runs to 18 residues. CDR3 residues: CASTRTSGNTDFTDTQYF. CDR3 DNA sequence: TGTGCCAGCACAAGGACTAGCGGAAACACAGACTTCACAGATACGCAGTATTTT.

The chain couples TRBV28 to TRBJ2-7, with D possibly TRBD2 on 5 matching bases. Germline values: CDR1 MDHEN, CDR2 SYDVKM. This CDR3 spans 17 amino acids. V was clipped by 3 bases and J by 0 bases, with 18 bases between them. CDR3 in amino acids: CASSFPSLSGSSYEQYF. In nucleotides, the CDR3 is TGTGCCAGCAGTTTTCCGTCCCTAAGCGGAAGCTCCTACGAGCAGTACTTC.

The V gene is TRBV5-1, the J gene TRBJ2-1; 7 bases agree with TRBD2. The CDR3 is made up of 16 amino acids. V shed 7 bases, J shed 2 bases, and the junction held 12 bases outside the gene matches. Germline lookup yields CDR1 SGHRS and CDR2 YFSETQ. The CDR3 DNA follows: TGCGCCAGCTCAGGCTCGTGGGGGACTACCTACAATGAGCAGTTCTTC. This sequence encodes CASSGSWGTTYNEQFF. Together with reference TRBV5-1 and TRBJ2-1, the CDR3 gives the full variable domain: KAGVTQTPRYLIKTRGQQVTLSCSPISGHRSVSWYQQTPGQGLQFLFEYFSETQRNKGNFPGRFSGRQFSNSRSEMNVSTLELGDSALYLCASSGSWGTTYNEQFFGPGTRLTVL.

The V call is TRBV20-1, the J call TRBJ2-5; 7 bases map to TRBD2. The CDR3 has 14 amino acids. V shed 5 bases and J 2 bases; nucleotides not matched to a gene: 8. Germline V CDR1 and CDR2: DFQATT, SNEGSKA (reference sequence). This CDR3 reads CSAFQRGPQETQYF. In nucleotides, the CDR3 is TGCAGTGCTTTCCAGCGGGGCCCACAAGAGACCCAGTACTTC.

This clonotype was picked up a small number of times. The genes are TRBV29-1 and TRBJ1-1, with D possibly TRBD1 on 6 matching bases. Trimming took 4 bases from V and 5 from J, leaving 14 bases between them. The CDR3 length is 13 residues. Germline CDR1 is SQVTM and CDR2 is ANQGSEA. CDR3 loop: CSVGAGARTEAFF. The DNA of the CDR3 is TGCAGCGTTGGGGCGGGGGCGCGAACTGAAGCTTTCTTT.

Only a few counts were recorded for this clonotype. The chain links TRBV27 to TRBJ2-7; no firm D call. The germline gives CDR1 MNHEY, CDR2 SMNVEV (reference sequence). The CDR3 is 11 amino acids. The V end lost 8 bases, the J end lost 6 bases, and 11 bases lay between the germline ends. Here the CDR3 DNA reads TGTGCCAGCGCCCCCCCACCCGAGCAGTACTTC. Residues: CASAPPPEQYF.

The genes are TRBV20-1 and TRBJ2-7, with TRBD2 matching 14 bases. Germline CDR1 reads DFQATT; CDR2 reads SNEGSKA (reference sequence). The CDR3 has 14 amino acids. V was clipped by 6 bases and J by 2 bases; unmatched bases: 3. The DNA for the CDR3 is TGCAGTGCAACGGGACTAGCGGGGGCCTACGAGCAGTACTTC. It codes for CSATGLAGAYEQYF.

This chain connects TRBV5-1 to TRBJ1-1, with D possibly matching TRBD1 (5 bases). The CDR3 extends over 16 amino acids. Germline CDR1 SGHRS, CDR2 YFSETQ. The V end lost 4 bases, the J end lost 1 base, and 17 bases lay between the germline ends. CDR3 nucleotide sequence: TGCGCCAGCAGCCTACTCAATGTGGGACCGAACACTGAAGCTTTCTTT. This gives the protein CASSLLNVGPNTEAFF.

This chain links TRBV29-1 with TRBJ1-2, with D hard to call. V was cut by 2 bases and J by 8 bases, with 21 bases left in between. Germline loops: CDR1 SQVTM, CDR2 ANQGSEA. The CDR3 covers 15 residues. The CDR3 region has the DNA TGCAGCGTTGAAAAGGGAGTAGGAGGAATCGAAGGCTACACCTTC. Amino acid sequence: CSVEKGVGGIEGYTF.

The chain uses TRBV20-1 and TRBJ2-3; 8 bases align to TRBD2. Germline trimming cut 0 bases from V and 3 bases from J; bases unmatched to any gene: 11. This CDR3 is built from 17 residues. Germline V gene lookup returns CDR1 DFQATT and CDR2 SNEGSKA (reference sequence). The CDR3 is CSARDRKVGGGTDTQYF. DNA for the CDR3: TGCAGTGCTAGAGATCGAAAGGTTGGCGGGGGGACAGATACGCAGTATTTT.

This clonotype was observed at least ten times. One end of the junction fails to match germline, which may point to a read error. V usage is TRBV12-3 or TRBV12-4 and J usage is TRBJ1-6; 8 nucleotides align to TRBD1. The CDR3 is 14 residues long. Here the CDR3 DNA reads TGCGCCAGCAGCTTGGGACAGGATAATTCACCCCTCCACTTT. Amino acid sequence: CASSLGQDNSPLHF.

This clonotype was seen a handful of times. The V gene is TRBV12-3 or TRBV12-4, the J gene TRBJ2-1, with D possibly TRBD2 on 5 matching bases. The CDR3 totals 15 residues. With 0 bases removed from V and 7 bases from J, the gap between germline ends came to 13 bases. The CDR3 coding sequence is TGTGCCAGCAGTTTAGCGACCTCGGGGAGTAATGAGCAGTTCTTC. This codes for CASSLATSGSNEQFF.